The rows below give T cell receptor beta chains drawn from one sample of a study of blood T cells in healthy people across ages. TCRdb reanalysed the 5' RACE reads using MiXCR and keeps one entry per CDR3 protein. The sample consists of about 1,800,000 distinct CDR3 sequences, roughly 27% of them appearing once. The sample comprised blood. All receptors come from a woman in her 30s in good health. CDR3s include the opening cysteine and the closing phenylalanine or tryptophan. Fields, in order: J gene, clone size, CDR3 length, D gene, V gene, CDR3 DNA, CDR3 protein. The D gene is left open where the match is weak. Rows may omit the clone size; those that give it use once, few, many or a size class.

>TRBJ2-7|many|14|.|TRBV7-2
TGTGCCAGCAGCTTAAACAGGGCCCCCTACGAGCAGTACTTC
CASSLNRAPYEQYF
>TRBJ2-1|many|14|.|TRBV24-1
TGTGCCACCAGTAGCCGGGGGCTGTACAATGAGCAGTTCTTC
CATSSRGLYNEQFF
>TRBJ1-5|few|15|.|TRBV24-1
TGTGCCACCAGTGATCCGGCACCTAGCAATCAGCCCCAGCATTTT
CATSDPAPSNQPQHF
>TRBJ2-3|.|17|TRBD2|TRBV20-1
TGCAGTGCTAAGGTTGGACTAGCGGGGGCCTCCACAGATACGCAGTATTTT
CSAKVGLAGASTDTQYF
>TRBJ2-3|few|16|TRBD2|TRBV20-1
TGCAGTGCTAGCGGGGGGGGCCAGCGTAGCACAGATACGCAGTATTTT
CSASGGGQRSTDTQYF
>TRBJ1-2|many|14|.|TRBV20-1
TGCAGTGCTAGTATCACTGGAGGTTGGTCTGGCTACACCTTC
CSASITGGWSGYTF
>TRBJ2-7|many|14|TRBD1|TRBV3-1
TGTGCCAGCAGCCAAGGGGACAGGGTGGACGAGCAGTACTTC
CASSQGDRVDEQYF
>TRBJ2-1|few|14|.|TRBV14
TGTGCCAGCAGCCAAGTGGCGACCGGGACCATCCAGTTCTTC
CASSQVATGTIQFF
>TRBJ1-2|few|15|.|TRBV5-6
TGTGCCAGCAGCCTCCCGGAGCGGGGAAAGGATGGCTACACCTTC
CASSLPERGKDGYTF
>TRBJ2-5|.|11|.|TRBV20-1
TGCAGTCCCCCTAGCTGGAAGACCCAGTACTTC
CSPPSWKTQYF
>TRBJ2-3|.|14|.|TRBV24-1
TGTGCCACGCAGGGGGGGGCAGGCACAGATACGCAGTATTTT
CATQGGAGTDTQYF
>TRBJ2-7|few|13|.|TRBV12-5
TGTGCTAGTGGTTTGATCGGACTGAACGAGCAGTACTTC
CASGLIGLNEQYF
>TRBJ2-1|.|14|.|TRBV5-1
TGCGCCAGCAGCTCCACCGGGACGGGCAATGAGCAGTTCTTC
CASSSTGTGNEQFF
>TRBJ1-1|many|14|.|TRBV18
TGTGCCAGCTCACTTACAGGGCCGAACACTGAAGCTTTCTTT
CASSLTGPNTEAFF
>TRBJ2-7|many|15|.|TRBV10-3
TGTGCCATCAAGTCCGCGGACGGGAGCTCCTACGAGCAGTACTTC
CAIKSADGSSYEQYF
>TRBJ1-1|few|14|.|TRBV6-6
TGTGCCAGCAGTTACTCGAACCAGGGCACTGAAGCTTTCTTT
CASSYSNQGTEAFF
>TRBJ1-3|.|15|.|TRBV7-9
TGTGCCAGCAGCTTAGGCCTGATCTCTGGAAACACCATATATTTT
CASSLGLISGNTIYF
>TRBJ2-7|many|16|TRBD1|TRBV7-9
TGTGCCAGCAGCTCGATCCGGGACAGGCTTCCCTACGAGCAGTACTTC
CASSSIRDRLPYEQYF
>TRBJ2-1|many|15|TRBD1|TRBV11-2
TGTGCCAGCAGCTTAGACGGGACAGGGAGAAGCGAGCAGTTCTTC
CASSLDGTGRSEQFF
>TRBJ2-7|few|13|.|TRBV5-6
TGTGCCAGCAGCTTTGGAGGGGTCTACGAGCAGTACTTC
CASSFGGVYEQYF
>TRBJ1-1|many|13|TRBD1|TRBV5-6
TGTGCCAGCAGTCGACAGGGCCCCACTGAAGCTTTCTTT
CASSRQGPTEAFF
>TRBJ2-5|many|15|TRBD2|TRBV4-1
TGCGCCAGCAGCCAAAGCGGGGGGCCGGGAGAGACCCAGTACTTC
CASSQSGGPGETQYF
>TRBJ2-1|.|15|.|TRBV9
TGTGCCAGCAGCGTAGACCCAAGCGGCTACAGTGAGCAGTTCTTC
CASSVDPSGYSEQFF
>TRBJ2-1|many|16|.|TRBV20-1
TGCAGTGCTAGAGATAGCGATGGTAGCGGTTACAATGAGCAGTTCTTC
CSARDSDGSGYNEQFF
>TRBJ2-5|few|13|.|TRBV15
TGTGCCACCAGCACTAAACAGCAAGAGACCCAGTACTTC
CATSTKQQETQYF
>TRBJ2-7|.|14|TRBD2|TRBV29-1
TGCAGCGCCGTACTAGCGGGCCACGGGTACGAGCAGTACTTC
CSAVLAGHGYEQYF